The 5 T cell receptor beta chains in this list originate from one sample, sequenced in a study of vaccination effects on CD4 cells after COVID-19. Antigen-specific CD4+ T cells expanded by the ViraFEST assay with viral peptide pools were then sequenced. Having been cultured for roughly 10 days, the cells underwent CD4+ T cell isolation. Vaccine recipients lacked prior SARS-CoV-2 infection and had negative nucleocapsid antibodies. TCRdb's copy holds only in-frame clones and misses some; the assay was immunoSEQ multiplex PCR. The sample holds 25,000 or so clones, under 75% seen once. Their antigens are not known. The sequences come from CD4+ T cells from PBMCs cultured with HCoV-OC43 spike peptides, collected before COVID-19 vaccination. Subset indicated: HCoV-OC43 spike overlapping peptide pool stimulation. The receptors were sampled from a human donor who received a COVID-19 vaccine.

The chain recombines TRBV6-5 with TRBJ1-5; no reliable D call. Between the trimmed V and J ends, which lost 6 bases and 2 bases, there was a span of 8 bases. The CDR3 contains 13 residues. The germline CDR1 and CDR2 sequences are MNHEY and SVGAGI. The DNA for the CDR3 is TGTGCCAGCAGGCCCGCGGGCAATCAGCCCCAGCATTTT. This codes for CASRPAGNQPQHF.

The rearrangement uses TRBV19 and TRBJ1-1; the D gene is possibly TRBD1 (5 bases). The CDR3 has 16 amino acids. The ends were cut back, 3 bases at V and 5 bases at J, with 19 bases in the middle. Germline CDR1 and CDR2: LNHDA and SQIVND (reference sequence). CDR3 in amino acids: CASSMTGKGLWTEAFF. The CDR3 DNA is TGTGCCAGTAGTATGACCGGTAAGGGGCTCTGGACTGAAGCTTTCTTT.

Only one count was recorded for this clone. V and J are TRBV2 and TRBJ1-4; D remains unclear. CDR1 is SNHLY, CDR2 FYNNEI, per germline. CDR3 length equals 15 residues. Trimming shortened V by 6 bases and J by 10 bases, and 21 bases separated the two germline ends. The CDR3 region is CASRELDTEAGKLFF. The CDR3 coding sequence is TGTGCCAGCAGGGAACTAGACACGGAAGCTGGAAAACTGTTTTTT.

The chain employs TRBV12-3 or TRBV12-4 and TRBJ2-2; possibly TRBD2 for D (5 bases). The V end was cut by 4 bases, the J end by 5 bases, with 8 bases between. This CDR3 is built from 13 residues. CDR3 nucleotides: TGTGCCAGCAGTTGGGCGGGTACCGGGGAGCTGTTTTTT. This sequence encodes CASSWAGTGELFF.

The chain is built from TRBV7-9 and TRBJ2-1, with 7 nucleotides matching TRBD2. V dropped 3 bases and J dropped 10; count of bases not matched to a gene: 12. CDR3 length equals 15 residues. Germline lookup yields CDR1 SEHNR and CDR2 FQNEAQ (reference sequence). The CDR3 is CASSLWTSTAREQFF. The CDR3 DNA is TGTGCCAGCAGCTTGTGGACTAGTACCGCTCGAGAGCAGTTCTTC. Together with reference TRBV7-9 and TRBJ2-1, the CDR3 gives the full variable domain: DTGVSQNPRHKITKRGQNVTFRCDPISEHNRLYWYRQTLGQGPEFLTYFQNEAQLEKSRLLSDRFSAERPKGSFSTLEIQRTEQGDSAMYLCASSLWTSTAREQFFGPGTRLTVL.